The 32 T cell receptor beta chains below all came from one sample that was sequenced in a study of T cell responses to AZD1222 COVID-19 vaccine. Measured with immunoSEQ multiplex PCR; TCRdb has only the in-frame clones, and not every one. This table holds roughly 97,000 clones, 89% found once. Material: peripheral blood, obtained on day 0 of AZD1222 vaccination. Receptors originate from an adult in good health.

The chain carries TRBV7-9 and TRBJ2-2; D unclear. Trimming left V 3 bases short and J 5 bases short, with 10 bases between. The V gene's germline CDR1 is SEHNR and CDR2 FQNEAQ (reference sequence). The CDR3 length is 14 residues. CDR3 loop: CASSFLQSTGELFF. CDR3 in DNA: TGTGCCAGCAGCTTTTTGCAGAGTACCGGGGAGCTGTTTTTT.

V is TRBV6-2 or TRBV6-3 and J is TRBJ1-5; 7 bases agree with TRBD1. V lost 0 bases to trimming and J lost 0 bases; unmatched junction nucleotides: 17. Germline CDR1 is MNHEY and CDR2 is SVGEGT. The CDR3 length is 21 residues. In DNA, the CDR3 is TGTGCCAGCAGTTACTCGATTTTAGCCAGGGGGAATAATTTTAGCAATCAGCCCCAGCATTTT. The encoded protein is CASSYSILARGNNFSNQPQHF.

A few counts support this clone. This sequence joins TRBV3-1 (or the pseudogene TRBV3-2) and TRBJ2-1, with TRBD1 identical over 8 bases. The CDR3 spans 14 residues. Germline loops: CDR1 LGHDT, CDR2 YNNKEL (reference sequence). The junction had 0 bases not matched to a gene; V was cut back by 0 bases and J by 5 bases. CDR3 sequence: CASSQEGQDNEQFF. DNA of the CDR3: TGTGCCAGCAGCCAAGAGGGACAGGACAATGAGCAGTTCTTC.

This clone is a singleton in its sample. The chain recombines TRBV9 with TRBJ1-2, with D perhaps matching TRBD1 (6 bases). This CDR3 has 13 residues. Per germline, CDR1 SGDLS and CDR2 YYNGEE. V shed 5 bases and J shed 4 bases, with 12 bases lying between them. The CDR3 bases are TGTGCCAGCAGGGGGGGGCCGCCCTATGGCTACACCTTC. It translates to CASRGGPPYGYTF.

The genes are TRBV5-1 and TRBJ2-3; unclear D gene. CDR3 length: 13 residues. V gave up 5 bases and J gave up 11 bases, with 18 bases separating them. Germline CDR1 SGHRS, CDR2 YFSETQ. The CDR3 here is CASSPPSDILQYF. The CDR3 region has the DNA TGCGCCAGCAGTCCACCTTCAGACATTTTGCAGTATTTT.

The V gene is TRBV11-2, the J gene TRBJ2-1, with 9 bases fitting TRBD1. Germline loops: CDR1 SGHAT, CDR2 FQNNGV. The CDR3 is 19 amino acids. V gave up 6 bases and J gave up 0 bases; unmatched junction bases: 15. CDR3 region: CASRYPGQGVKSSYNEQFF. CDR3 in DNA: TGTGCCAGCAGGTATCCGGGACAGGGCGTGAAAAGCTCCTACAATGAGCAGTTCTTC.

This rearrangement joins TRBV6-5 to TRBJ2-2; possible D gene TRBD1, 6 bases. The CDR3 spans 14 residues. V lost 5 bases and J lost 2, with 9 bases in between. Per the germline V gene, CDR1 is MNHEY and CDR2 is SVGAGI. This CDR3 is CASSRDTNTGELFF. The CDR3 DNA follows: TGTGCCAGCAGTCGGGACACTAACACCGGGGAGCTGTTTTTT.

The CDR3 nucleotides read TGTGCCAGCAGCCCCCGGGACATCTTTTCGCTGAACACCGGGGAGCTGTTTTTT. It specifies CASSPRDIFSLNTGELFF. V gene TRBV14 combines with J gene TRBJ2-2; a possible D gene is TRBD1 (6 bases). The ends were cut back, 4 bases at V and 1 base at J, with 19 bases in the middle. The CDR3 has 18 residues. Per the germline V gene, CDR1 is SGHDN and CDR2 is FVKESK.

The chain combines TRBV6-5 with TRBJ1-4, with D uncertain. The germline V gene encodes CDR1 MNHEY and CDR2 SVGAGI. CDR3 length equals 13 residues. V lost 6 bases to trimming and J lost 8 bases, with 13 bases between them. The CDR3 sequence: CASRTLIREKLFF. The CDR3 DNA reads as TGTGCCAGCAGGACTTTAATAAGGGAAAAACTGTTTTTT.

The chain links TRBV20-1 to TRBJ1-2, with TRBD1 matching 8 bases. The germline V gene has CDR1 DFQATT and CDR2 SNEGSKA (reference sequence). The CDR3 totals 11 residues. Trimming removed 5 bases from V and 8 bases from J; junction bases left unmatched: 4. CDR3 bases: TGCAGTGCTGGCGACAGGGGAGGCTACACCTTC. This sequence encodes CSAGDRGGYTF.

V usage is TRBV25-1 and J usage is TRBJ1-5; D gene ambiguous. The CDR3 is 15 amino acids. Per germline, CDR1 MGHDK and CDR2 SYGVNS. The V gene lost 6 bases and the J gene lost 0 bases, with 12 bases spanning the gap. The CDR3 DNA reads TGTGCCAGCAGCGAGGACGGTCATAGCAATCAGCCCCAGCATTTT. Its translation is CASSEDGHSNQPQHF.

This clone was detected only once. The CDR3 loop reads CASSLYRGRYEQYF. The CDR3 DNA is TGTGCCAGCAGTCTGTACAGGGGTAGGTACGAGCAGTACTTC. The chain joins TRBV28 to TRBJ2-7; TRBD1 aligns across 7 bases. Germline values: CDR1 MDHEN, CDR2 SYDVKM. Losses at the gene ends were 5 bases for V and 4 bases for J; bases not matched to a gene: 8. The CDR3 totals 14 residues.

This clone has a single count. This chain connects TRBV21-1 to TRBJ1-4. TRBV21-1 is termed a pseudogene. This CDR3 region has 11 residues. DNA for the CDR3: TGTGCCAGCAGCACCTATGAAAAACTGTTTTTT. Its protein product is CASSTYEKLFF.

V gene TRBV5-1 combines with J gene TRBJ2-3; D possibly corresponds to TRBD2 (6 bases). The CDR3 spans 16 residues. Germline CDR1 is SGHRS and CDR2 is YFSETQ. V was cut by 4 bases and J by 0 bases, with 15 bases left in between. Here the CDR3 DNA reads TGCGCCAGCAGCCGGAGGGCGGCGGATAGCACAGATACGCAGTATTTT. Its translation: CASSRRAADSTDTQYF.

V is TRBV4-1 and J is TRBJ2-3; 10 bases agree with TRBD2. The CDR3 extends over 18 amino acids. Per germline, CDR1 MGHRA and CDR2 YSYEKL. The V segment lost 4 bases and the J segment 2 bases; nucleotides outside the gene matches: 12. CDR3 region: CASSRLGSGGLNTDTQYF. CDR3 sequence (DNA): TGCGCCAGCAGCCGGTTGGGTAGCGGGGGGCTTAACACAGATACGCAGTATTTT.

The chain couples TRBV7-9 to TRBJ1-4; D is unresolved. Germline V CDR1 and CDR2: SEHNR, FQNEAQ (reference sequence). CDR3 length equals 19 residues. The V end was cut by 3 bases, the J end by 0 bases, with 20 bases between. The CDR3 loop reads CASSFGPPFKTSTNEKLFF. CDR3 nucleotides: TGTGCCAGCAGCTTTGGGCCGCCTTTCAAAACCTCAACTAATGAAAAACTGTTTTTT. The entire variable domain, with the rest obtained from reference TRBV7-9 and TRBJ1-4, is as follows: DTGVSQNPRHKITKRGQNVTFRCDPISEHNRLYWYRQTLGQGPEFLTYFQNEAQLEKSRLLSDRFSAERPKGSFSTLEIQRTEQGDSAMYLCASSFGPPFKTSTNEKLFFGSGTQLSVL.

The chain carries TRBV4-2 and TRBJ1-2; D is possibly TRBD1 (6 bases). V was shortened by 0 bases and J by 5 bases, with 16 bases between the two germline ends. From germline, CDR1 is LGHNA and CDR2 YNFKEQ. The CDR3 is 16 amino acids. CDR3 in amino acids: CASSQDSGGTRYGYTF. CDR3 bases: TGTGCCAGCAGCCAAGATTCCGGGGGGACAAGGTATGGCTACACCTTC.

Remarks on this clone: Other DNA sequences in this sample translate to the same CDR3. J is TRBJ2-3 and V is TRBV5-1; D perhaps matches TRBD2 (6 bases). The CDR3 consists of 14 residues. The germline gives CDR1 SGHRS, CDR2 YFSETQ. V was clipped by 4 bases and J by 0 bases, with 9 bases between them. CDR3 coding DNA: TGCGCCAGCAGCCCCGGGACTAGCACAGATACGCAGTATTTT. Translating it yields CASSPGTSTDTQYF.

The chain joins TRBV9 to TRBJ2-3; D gene unclear. This CDR3 spans 15 amino acids. From germline, CDR1 is SGDLS and CDR2 YYNGEE. V was clipped by 4 bases and J by 0 bases, with 12 bases between them. For the CDR3, the DNA is TGTGCCAGCAGCCCCCCTGTGGTTAGCACAGATACGCAGTATTTT. This encodes CASSPPVVSTDTQYF. Full variable domain (outside the CDR3, taken from reference TRBV9 and TRBJ2-3): DSGVTQTPKHLITATGQRVTLRCSPRSGDLSVYWYQQSLDQGLQFLIQYYNGEERAKGNILERFSAQQFPDLHSELNLSSLELGDSALYFCASSPPVVSTDTQYFGPGTRLTVL.

The J gene is TRBJ1-2, the V gene TRBV6-1; D is unresolved. Germline V CDR1 and CDR2: MNHNS, SASEGT. The V gene lost 1 base and the J gene lost 8 bases, with 11 bases spanning the gap. The CDR3 runs 13 residues. The CDR3 sequence: CASSEGRREGYTF. The CDR3, as DNA: TGTGCCAGCAGTGAAGGCAGGAGGGAGGGCTACACCTTC.

The chain combines TRBV27 with TRBJ2-7, with D perhaps matching TRBD1 (5 bases). The CDR3 length is 16 residues. Germline CDR1 reads MNHEY; CDR2 reads SMNVEV (reference sequence). V lost 5 bases to trimming and J lost 6 bases, with 23 bases between them. The CDR3 reads CASSPRARQSQFEQYF. CDR3 nucleotide sequence: TGTGCCAGCAGTCCCAGGGCGCGGCAAAGTCAATTCGAGCAGTACTTC.

This clone was seen once. The chain has TRBV2 and TRBJ1-5; TRBD1 matches at 8 bases. The junction had 6 bases not matched to a gene; V was cut back by 5 bases and J by 3 bases. Germline V gene lookup returns CDR1 SNHLY and CDR2 FYNNEI. This CDR3 region has 15 residues. The CDR3 region is CASSQDRGHNQPQHF. CDR3 nucleotides: TGTGCCAGCAGTCAAGACAGGGGACACAATCAGCCCCAGCATTTT.

The chain joins TRBV21-1 to TRBJ1-2; the table calls TRBD1, which could not be checked here. TRBV21-1 is shown as a pseudogene. The CDR3 covers 13 residues. The CDR3 region has the DNA TGTGCCAGCACCCGACAGGGCCAATATGGCTACACCTTC. Translating it yields CASTRQGQYGYTF.

This clone came up once. The chain combines TRBV7-2 with TRBJ2-7, with 8 bases fitting TRBD1. Germline-derived CDR1 and CDR2 are SGHTA and FQGNSA. The CDR3 spans 14 residues. V was clipped by 4 bases and J by 5 bases; unmatched bases: 7. The CDR3: CASSSRTGIDEQYF. CDR3 DNA: TGTGCCAGCAGCTCCCGGACAGGGATAGACGAGCAGTACTTC.

The chain carries TRBV19 and TRBJ1-4; the match to TRBD1 covers 7 bases. V shed 8 bases, J shed 7 bases, and the junction held 4 bases outside the gene matches. The CDR3 has 12 amino acids. Germline values: CDR1 LNHDA, CDR2 SQIVND (reference sequence). CDR3 DNA: TGTGCCAGTGGGACAGTTCGTGAAAAACTGTTTTTT. It translates to CASGTVREKLFF.

The chain combines TRBV4-1 with TRBJ2-5; 14 bases align to TRBD2. V dropped 3 bases and J dropped 1; count of bases not matched to a gene: 7. Germline assignment: CDR1 MGHRA and CDR2 YSYEKL. The CDR3 totals 18 residues. The CDR3 DNA reads TGCGCCAGCAGCCACCCCGGACTAGCGGGGGGCAGCCAAGAGACCCAGTACTTC. This codes for CASSHPGLAGGSQETQYF.

The table lists this clone with many counts. This chain joins TRBV5-8 and TRBJ1-2; maybe TRBD1 (5 bases). V dropped 1 base and J dropped 3 bases, with 10 bases sitting between them. Germline CDR1 is SGHTS and CDR2 is YDEGEE. This CDR3 is built from 14 residues. The CDR3 nucleotides read TGTGCCAGCAGCTTGAGAGGGGTTGACTATGGCTACACCTTC. This encodes CASSLRGVDYGYTF.

V gene TRBV6-5 combines with J gene TRBJ1-2; perhaps TRBD1 as D (5 bases). Trimming removed 0 bases from V and 8 bases from J, with 19 bases in between. CDR3 length equals 16 residues. Germline V gene lookup returns CDR1 MNHEY and CDR2 SVGAGI. CDR3 DNA: TGTGCCAGCAGTTACTCCCAGCCAGGGCAGGGTGGCGGCTACACCTTC. The encoded protein is CASSYSQPGQGGGYTF.

The genes are TRBV7-8 and TRBJ1-3; 7 bases fit TRBD1. The CDR3 is made up of 15 amino acids. Germline CDR1 is SGHVS and CDR2 is FQNEAQ. V dropped 5 bases and J dropped 4; count of bases not matched to a gene: 8. The CDR3 region is CASSPRQGTGNTIYF. CDR3 DNA sequence: TGTGCCAGCAGCCCCAGACAGGGAACGGGAAACACCATATATTTT.

The chain joins TRBV5-4 to TRBJ2-7, with D uncertain. This CDR3 comprises 13 residues. Germline lookup yields CDR1 SGHNT and CDR2 YYREEE (reference sequence). V was pared by 4 bases and J by 2 bases, with 10 bases between. The CDR3 nucleotides read TGTGCCAGCAGCCCCGTAGGTACCTACGAGCAGTACTTC. Amino acid sequence: CASSPVGTYEQYF.

V and J are TRBV5-1 and TRBJ2-1; D not resolved. This CDR3 spans 13 amino acids. Trimming cost V 3 bases and J 2 bases, with 6 bases left between them. The germline V gene has CDR1 SGHRS and CDR2 YFSETQ. CDR3 nucleotides: TGCGCCAGCAGCTATGTCCCCTACAATGAGCAGTTCTTC. As protein: CASSYVPYNEQFF. The full variable domain, rest sourced from reference TRBV5-1 and TRBJ2-1, is KAGVTQTPRYLIKTRGQQVTLSCSPISGHRSVSWYQQTPGQGLQFLFEYFSETQRNKGNFPGRFSGRQFSNSRSEMNVSTLELGDSALYLCASSYVPYNEQFFGPGTRLTVL.

The chain employs TRBV30 and TRBJ1-2, with D hard to call. V lost 0 bases to trimming and J lost 0 bases, with 11 bases between them. This CDR3 spans 15 amino acids. CDR1 is GTSNPN, CDR2 SVGIG, per germline (reference sequence). This CDR3 is CAWSVGQEPNYGYTF. CDR3 bases: TGTGCCTGGAGTGTAGGCCAGGAGCCTAACTATGGCTACACCTTC. The whole variable domain, remainder taken from reference TRBV30 and TRBJ1-2, is SQTIHQWPATLVQPVGSPLSLECTVEGTSNPNLYWYRQAAGRGLQLLFYSVGIGQISSEVPQNLSASRPQDRQFILSSKKLLLSDSGFYLCAWSVGQEPNYGYTFGSGTRLTVV.